This T cell receptor beta chain was identified in a study of monozygotic twins with inflammatory bowel disease. Turning to this clonotype: Antigen specificity is unknown.

TCRdb processed the 5' RACE reads again and assigns one entry to each CDR3 protein, with no DNA. Its table lists roughly 150,000 distinct CDR3 sequences. General study results and limits: No difference was seen in repertoire similarity between concordant and discordant twins, possibly from limited power.

Looked up from germline, CDR1 is DFQATT and CDR2 is SNEGSKA (reference sequence). The length of the CDR3 is 15 residues. Sequences were obtained from blood. The sequence was collected from a human donor with ulcerative colitis or Crohn's disease, or a healthy co-twin of an affected twin (not recorded which). V and J are TRBV20-1 and TRBJ1-4; TCRdb reports TRBD1, a call that lacks DNA to check it against. The CDR3 loop is CSARKGTNRGEKLFF.